This record concerns one T cell receptor beta chain sequence. Primers used in a second PCR of about 7 to 12 cycles were a sample-barcoded 5' primer and a J-beta primer mix. MiXCR, applied by TCRdb to the 5' RACE reads, yields one record per CDR3 protein. The sample holds roughly 800,000 distinct CDR3 sequences, roughly 25% seen once. This record belongs to a study of blood T cells in healthy people across ages. CDR1 is SGHRS, CDR2 YFSETQ, per germline. Trimming took off 4 bases at V and 2 bases at J, with 12 bases between the two ends. The CDR3 is 14 amino acids. Ranging in age from about 6 to 95, the donors were healthy Caucasian individuals from Russia. Total RNA, at least 5 micrograms per sample, was extracted from PBMCs. These records were also assigned to another study, of T cells of mothers and their children. That paper notes: RNA that had been extracted went wholly into cDNA synthesis, at around 1.6 ug per 15 ul. Persisting microchimeric T cell clones went undetected.

The material sequenced was blood. J is TRBJ2-5 and V is TRBV5-1, with D tentatively TRBD1 or TRBD2 (5 bases each). The sequence was obtained from a boy aged 10-17 years in good health. The CDR3 region is CASSHGTGQETQYF. As DNA, the CDR3 is TGCGCCAGCAGCCACGGGACGGGGCAAGAGACCCAGTACTTC.